The following is a T cell receptor beta chain sequence with its context. This clone has only one observation. This receptor's antigen is unknown. Per-base quality was not reported, and no clone a single base away is much larger than it. This specimen belongs to a study of blood T cell repertoires in COVID-19 (dated by TCRdb to between 2020 and 2021). Some background on the complete study: Samples from collaborators originated in the United States, Italy and Spain and spanned both the acute and convalescent phases of COVID-19. The material from the prospective study consisted of cDNA or gDNA derived from T cells, B-cell-depleted T cells, or PBMCs. The repertoires were made available in a free public database intended to serve as a resource for research on the immune response to SARS-CoV-2. The samples were drawn from two sources: the first 160 participants of the ongoing ImmuneRACE study, and 1,000 to 1,500 subjects contributed by 6 global collaborators. The dataset comprised deeply sampled blood TCRbeta repertoires from subjects exposed to, actively infected with, or recovered from COVID-19. Where available, HLA class I and class II types were obtained from metadata supplied by the sample provider rather than from assay-based typing. Sample metadata almost always included a de-identified subject ID, COVID-19 status, age in years and sex. Points the paper makes about the study in general: The quantity of clinical and demographic metadata differed by source and by participant and was supplied without curation.

The collaborating institutions used their own protocols to collect whole blood in K2EDTA tubes. For TCRbeta analysis, collaborators shipped samples in one of three forms: frozen whole blood, isolated PBMCs, or DNA extracted from either of those sample types. The immunoSEQ Assay, a bias-controlled multiplex PCR, was used to amplify TCRbeta CDR3 regions from genomic DNA. As for the original processing: The number of nucleated cells in each sample was estimated by amplification of reference gene primers within the assay. To quantify the absolute abundance of each unique TCRbeta CDR3 rearrangement, sequence reads were collapsed and filtered. Productive Simpson clonality was computed per sample as the square root of Simpson's diversity index over productive rearrangements. Here the immuneACCESS table is served through TCRdb, limited to in-frame sequences with V and J called. Missing clones are a known gap in these copies; in checked studies unresolved V genes cover under half, and the rest lacks a known reason. For V, J and clone size, that table is used; D and trimming come from the DNA. The sample contains tens of thousands of clones, around 87% of them found a single time. The top ten clonotypes cover around 7.7% of the sample.

The germline V gene (reference sequence) provides CDR1 SEHNR and CDR2 FQNEAQ. Relative to germline, V is missing 5 bases and J is missing 5 bases, with 2 bases of the junction outside any gene match. The CDR3, cysteine through phenylalanine, is 13 amino acids long. This entry keeps only the CDR3 DNA: 39 bases, framed from base 1. The receptor was isolated from a human donor with active COVID-19. The donor label of this sample is uncertain. The chain was built from TRBV7-9 and TRBJ1-5, with 8 bases in between that match TRBD1. Material for sequencing was peripheral blood. The DNA sequence follows: TGTGCCAGCAGCAAGACAGGGGATCAGCCCCAGCATTTT. Its translation reads: CASSKTGDQPQHF.